Listed here is a single T cell receptor (beta chain). Its cognate antigen has yet to be identified. No clone much larger than this one lies a single base away; base qualities are absent. This entry belongs to a study of blood T cell repertoires in COVID-19 (TCRdb year 2020). Turning to the overall study: Samples covering the acute and convalescent phases of COVID-19 were provided by collaborators in the United States, Italy and Spain. The material from the prospective study consisted of cDNA or gDNA derived from T cells, B-cell-depleted T cells, or PBMCs. Deeply sampled blood TCRbeta repertoires from subjects exposed to, actively infected with, or recovered from COVID-19 were included in the dataset. The repertoires were made available in a free public database intended to serve as a resource for research on the immune response to SARS-CoV-2. Samples came from the ongoing ImmuneRACE study (first 160 participants) plus 1,254 subjects from 6 global collaborators. Nearly every sample came with metadata listing a de-identified subject ID, COVID-19 status, age in years and sex. HLA class I and class II types, where available, came from metadata supplied by the sample provider rather than from assay-based typing.

TCRbeta CDR3 regions were amplified from genomic DNA using the immunoSEQ Assay, a bias-controlled multiplex PCR. As for the original processing: The number of nucleated cells in each sample was estimated by amplification of reference gene primers within the assay. Sequence reads were collapsed and filtered to measure the absolute abundance of every unique TCRbeta CDR3 rearrangement. For each sample, productive Simpson clonality was calculated as the square root of Simpson's diversity index across productive rearrangements. TCRdb mirrors the immuneACCESS table, restricted to in-frame sequences. Some clones are absent from its copies; in checked studies, under half trace to an unresolved V gene, and the reason for the others is unknown. V and J calls and clone size are given by that table; D and trimming were obtained from the DNA. Present in this sample are under 200,000 clones, approximately 87% of which were seen just once. The ten largest clones add up to around 2.5% of the sample.

The collaborating institutions used their own protocols to collect whole blood in K2EDTA tubes. For TCRbeta analysis, collaborator samples were shipped as frozen whole blood, as isolated PBMCs, or as DNA extracted from either sample type. Study-level results and caveats: How much clinical and demographic metadata was included differed by source and by participant, and the metadata was provided uncurated.

Material for sequencing was peripheral blood. This clonotype was sampled from a man between 40 and 49 years old with active or convalescent COVID-19.

The bases read TGTGCCAGCAGTGAAGCGTCGGGATGGGATGGCTACACCTTC. Its protein is CASSEASGWDGYTF. This sequence uses TRBV6-1 and TRBJ1-2, with the identity of the D gene unclear. V sheds 0 bases and J sheds 6 bases, leaving 11 bases between their ends. Measured from the cysteine to the phenylalanine, the CDR3 is 14 residues long. Only CDR3 DNA is held: 42 bases, read in frame from base 1. CDR1 and CDR2 (MNHNS, SASEGT) derive from the germline V gene.